This TCR beta chain was recorded in a study of CD8+ T cells in alopecia areata. It was cDNA, reverse transcribed from extracted RNA, that served as the sequencing template. Assay: immunoSEQ multiplex PCR; the TCRdb copy retains only in-frame clones and omits some. The table has about 94,000 clones, 70% to 80% seen once; the top ten hold around 16%. V trimming: 6 bases; J trimming: 7 bases; junction bases outside the gene matches: 8. The CDR3 is 12 amino acids. CDR1 is SQVTM and CDR2 is ANQGSEA in the germline V gene. Documented treatment: oral pan-JAK inhibitor, 5-10 mg twice daily. This clone occurred a few times.

The gene calls are TRBV29-1 and TRBJ2-7; 8 bases map to TRBD1. Sequences were derived from CD8+ T cells sorted from blood, sampled at week 44, from a patient treated with tofacitinib. This TCR derives from a human donor with alopecia areata. CDR3 sequence reads: CSVGGQGWEQYF. The CDR3 DNA reads TGCAGCGTCGGAGGACAGGGATGGGAGCAGTACTTC.